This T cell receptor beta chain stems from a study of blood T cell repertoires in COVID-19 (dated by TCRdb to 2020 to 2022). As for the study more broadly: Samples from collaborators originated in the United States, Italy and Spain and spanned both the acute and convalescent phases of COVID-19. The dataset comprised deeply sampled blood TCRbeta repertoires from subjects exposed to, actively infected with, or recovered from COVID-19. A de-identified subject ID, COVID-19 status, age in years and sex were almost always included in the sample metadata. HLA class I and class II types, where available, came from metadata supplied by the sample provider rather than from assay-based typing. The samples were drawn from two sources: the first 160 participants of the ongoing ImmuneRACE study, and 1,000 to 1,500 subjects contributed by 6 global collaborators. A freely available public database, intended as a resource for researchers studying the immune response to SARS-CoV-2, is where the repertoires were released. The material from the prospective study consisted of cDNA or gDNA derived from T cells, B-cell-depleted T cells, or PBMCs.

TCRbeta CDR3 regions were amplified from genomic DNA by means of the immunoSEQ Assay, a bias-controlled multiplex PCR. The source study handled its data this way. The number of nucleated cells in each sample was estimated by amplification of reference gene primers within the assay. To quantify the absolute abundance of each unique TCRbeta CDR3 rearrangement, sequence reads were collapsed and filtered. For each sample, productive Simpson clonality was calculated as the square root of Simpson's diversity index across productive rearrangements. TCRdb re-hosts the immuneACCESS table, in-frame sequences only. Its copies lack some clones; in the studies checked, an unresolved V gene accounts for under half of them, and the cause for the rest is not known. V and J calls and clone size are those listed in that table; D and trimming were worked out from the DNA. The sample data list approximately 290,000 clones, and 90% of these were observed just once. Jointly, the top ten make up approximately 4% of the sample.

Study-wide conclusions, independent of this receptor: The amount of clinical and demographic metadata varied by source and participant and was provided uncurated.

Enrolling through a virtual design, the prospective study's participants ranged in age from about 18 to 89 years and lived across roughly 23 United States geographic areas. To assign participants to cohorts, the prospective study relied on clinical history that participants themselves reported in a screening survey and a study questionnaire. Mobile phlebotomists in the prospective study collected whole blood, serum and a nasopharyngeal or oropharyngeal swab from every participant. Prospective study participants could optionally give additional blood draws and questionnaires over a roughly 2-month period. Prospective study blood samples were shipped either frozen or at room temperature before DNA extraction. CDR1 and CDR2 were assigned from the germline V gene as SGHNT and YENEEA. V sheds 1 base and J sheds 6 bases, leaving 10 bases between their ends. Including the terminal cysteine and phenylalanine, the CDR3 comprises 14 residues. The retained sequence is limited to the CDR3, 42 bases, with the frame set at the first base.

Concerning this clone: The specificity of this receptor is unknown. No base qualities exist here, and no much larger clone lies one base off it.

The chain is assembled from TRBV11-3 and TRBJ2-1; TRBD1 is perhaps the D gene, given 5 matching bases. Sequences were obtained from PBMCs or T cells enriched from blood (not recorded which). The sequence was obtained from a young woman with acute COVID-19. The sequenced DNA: TGTGCCAGCAGCTTAGGGGGCAACTTCAATGAGCAGTTCTTC. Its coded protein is CASSLGGNFNEQFF.